This TCR beta chain was identified in a study of blood T cell repertoires in COVID-19. TCRdb's copy holds only in-frame clones and misses some; the assay was immunoSEQ multiplex PCR. This table has around 200,000 clones, roughly nine tenths appearing once. This TCR came from an older man with acute or convalescent COVID-19. Source material: peripheral blood.

In DNA form, the CDR3 reads TGTGCCAGCAGCTTACAAATAGATCAGCCCCAGCATTTT. This sequence encodes CASSLQIDQPQHF. This chain connects TRBV7-2 to TRBJ1-5, with D unresolved. Trimming left V 2 bases short and J 5 bases short, with 7 bases between. This CDR3 spans 13 amino acids. Germline CDR1 is SGHTA and CDR2 is FQGNSA.